This T cell receptor beta chain was sequenced during a study of OX40 agonist ivuxolimab in advanced cancers. V dropped 1 base and J dropped 0 bases, with 10 bases sitting between them. Germline V CDR1 and CDR2: SGHAT, FQNNGV. The CDR3 runs 16 residues. The repertoire was sequenced with immunoSEQ multiplex PCR; TCRdb's copy has only in-frame clones and lacks some. Among tens of thousands of clones listed, roughly four fifths were seen once. The V call is TRBV11-2, the J call TRBJ1-5; perhaps TRBD1 as D (5 bases). The input for sequencing was CD4+ or CD8+ T cells sorted from blood, taken in a trial of the OX40 agonist ivuxolimab. This TCR came from an adult with an advanced solid tumor such as melanoma, head and neck, liver or kidney cancer. The CDR3 DNA sequence: TGTGCCAGCAGCTTAGGGGACCAATATAGCAATCAGCCCCAGCATTTT. Residues: CASSLGDQYSNQPQHF.